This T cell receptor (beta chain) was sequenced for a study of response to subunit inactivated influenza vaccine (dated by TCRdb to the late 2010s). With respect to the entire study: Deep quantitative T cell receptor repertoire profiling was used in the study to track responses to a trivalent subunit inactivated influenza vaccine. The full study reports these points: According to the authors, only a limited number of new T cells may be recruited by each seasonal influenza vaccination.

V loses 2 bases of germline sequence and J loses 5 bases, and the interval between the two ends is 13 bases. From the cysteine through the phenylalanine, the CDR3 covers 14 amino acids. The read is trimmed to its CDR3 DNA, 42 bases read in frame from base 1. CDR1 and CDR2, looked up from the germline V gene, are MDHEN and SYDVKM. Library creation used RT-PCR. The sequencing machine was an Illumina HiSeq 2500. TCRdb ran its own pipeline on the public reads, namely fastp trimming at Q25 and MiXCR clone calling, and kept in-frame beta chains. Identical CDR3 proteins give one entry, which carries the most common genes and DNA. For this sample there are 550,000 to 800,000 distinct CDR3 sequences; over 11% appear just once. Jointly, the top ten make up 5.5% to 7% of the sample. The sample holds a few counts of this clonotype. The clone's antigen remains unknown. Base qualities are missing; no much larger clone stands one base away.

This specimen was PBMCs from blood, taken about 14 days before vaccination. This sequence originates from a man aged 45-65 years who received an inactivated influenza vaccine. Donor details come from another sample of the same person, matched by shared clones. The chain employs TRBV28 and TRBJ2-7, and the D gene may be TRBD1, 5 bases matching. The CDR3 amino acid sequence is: CASSLPGLEHEQYF. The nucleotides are TGTGCCAGCAGTTTACCAGGGCTGGAGCACGAGCAGTACTTC.